This T cell receptor beta chain is drawn from a study of shared clonotypes between healthy human individuals. V shed 5 bases and J 3 bases; nucleotides not matched to a gene: 17. The CDR3 has 20 residues. CDR1 and CDR2 (germline): LNHNV, YYDKDF (reference sequence). General study findings and limits: Estimated richness was generally greater in naive than memory subsets. Lower generation probabilities were found for non-shared clonotypes than for those shared by all four donors.

Using immunoSEQ multiplex PCR, the repertoire was profiled, and TCRdb retains in-frame clones only, with some absent. The sample includes about 2,200,000 clones, about 92% of them seen just once. Terminally differentiated effector memory CD45RA+ cells were excluded by CCR7 positive selection of CD45RO-negative cells. On this clone itself: Its antigen is currently unknown.

The origin of this receptor is a man aged 18 to 30 in good health. Some clones in this sample may be carry-over from other donors' samples. This chain joins TRBV15 and TRBJ2-7; 15 bases map to TRBD2. Sequencing was carried out using naive CD8+ T cells from PBMCs. CDR3 nucleotide sequence: TGTGCCACCAGCGGCCGCAGGGCAGGACTAGCGGGAGGGATCCTCTACGAGCAGTACTTC. The encoded protein is CATSGRRAGLAGGILYEQYF. The entire variable domain, with the rest obtained from reference TRBV15 and TRBJ2-7, is as follows: DAMVIQNPRYQVTQFGKPVTLSCSQTLNHNVMYWYQQKSSQAPKLLFHYYDKDFNNEADTPDNFQSRRPNTSFCFLDIRSPGLGDTAMYLCATSGRRAGLAGGILYEQYFGPGTRLTVT.